A single sample gave rise to the 30 T cell receptor beta chains below, sequenced in a study of T cells in localized non-small cell lung cancer. Libraries were prepared by immunoSEQ multiplex PCR; TCRdb keeps only in-frame clonotypes and omits some of them. The sample includes 40,000 to 55,000 clones, 81% of them seen just once. The sequenced sample was peripheral blood mononuclear cells, obtained before any cancer treatment. These receptor sequences come from a man aged 35 to 69 with stage III lung adenocarcinoma.

CDR3 sequence (DNA): TGTGCCAGCAGAAGGGTCAACAGGGACGCGAACACCGGGGAGCTGTTTTTT. This sequence encodes CASRRVNRDANTGELFF. The V call is TRBV11-2, the J call TRBJ2-2, with D possibly matching TRBD1 (6 bases). CDR3 length: 17 residues. Germline CDR1 and CDR2: SGHAT and FQNNGV. V dropped 6 bases and J dropped 0 bases, with 17 bases sitting between them.

The chain carries TRBV18 and TRBJ2-7, with 8 nucleotides matching TRBD2. The CDR3 runs 16 residues. Trimming removed 6 bases from V and 1 base from J; junction bases left unmatched: 11. Germline CDR1 and CDR2: KGHSH and LQKENI. The CDR3 here is CASSPTVRGGSYEQYF. In DNA form, the CDR3 reads TGTGCCAGCTCCCCAACTGTTCGGGGGGGGTCCTACGAGCAGTACTTC.

This clone was seen more than once but under ten times. The gene calls are TRBV5-1 and TRBJ1-1, with D tentatively TRBD1 (5 bases). Trimming stripped 0 bases from V and 4 bases from J, with 16 bases between. This CDR3 spans 16 amino acids. Per the germline V gene, CDR1 is SGHRS and CDR2 is YFSETQ. The CDR3, as DNA: TGCGCCAGCAGCTTGGATTCGGGGGTGGGAAGCACTGAAGCTTTCTTT. It yields the protein CASSLDSGVGSTEAFF.

The rearrangement uses TRBV4-1 and TRBJ2-3; no firm D call. Germline CDR1 is MGHRA and CDR2 is YSYEKL. Trimming cost V 1 base and J 2 bases, with 13 bases left between them. This CDR3 spans 16 amino acids. CDR3 loop: CASSQGTVALTDTQYF. Written as DNA, the CDR3 is TGCGCCAGCAGCCAAGGGACGGTAGCCCTCACAGATACGCAGTATTTT.

The gene calls are TRBV6-1 and TRBJ2-3, with D perhaps TRBD1 (6 bases). Trimming took 6 bases from V and 0 from J, leaving 13 bases between them. CDR1 and CDR2 from the germline V gene are MNHNS and SASEGT. This CDR3 region has 15 residues. The CDR3 DNA sequence: TGTGCCAGCAGATTGGACAGAACTAGCACAGATACGCAGTATTTT. Amino acids: CASRLDRTSTDTQYF.

The rearrangement links TRBV20-1 to TRBJ2-5; the D is unclear. Germline loops: CDR1 DFQATT, CDR2 SNEGSKA (reference sequence). The CDR3 runs to 11 residues. The V and J ends lost 3 bases and 6 bases respectively, with 8 bases between them. In nucleotides, the CDR3 is TGCAGTGCTAGTCCCAGCCAGACCCAGTACTTC. Protein sequence: CSASPSQTQYF.

The rearrangement links TRBV5-6 to TRBJ2-3; TRBD2 might be the D (7 bases). CDR1 is SGHDT and CDR2 is YYEEEE in the germline V gene. The CDR3 has 12 residues. V was cut by 0 bases and J by 14 bases, with 13 bases left in between. CDR3: CASSLEGGAPYF. CDR3 bases: TGTGCCAGCAGCTTGGAAGGGGGGGCTCCGTATTTT.

This sequence joins TRBV6-5 and TRBJ2-2; D possibly corresponds to TRBD1 (6 bases). Germline CDR1 is MNHEY and CDR2 is SVGAGI. V shed 6 bases and J shed 7 bases, with 12 bases lying between them. This CDR3 is 13 amino acids long. Written as DNA, the CDR3 is TGTGCCAGCAGAAACCAGGGGATCGGGGAGCTGTTTTTT. It translates to CASRNQGIGELFF.

The rearrangement links TRBV2 to TRBJ2-2; possibly TRBD2 for D (6 bases). Germline CDR1 is SNHLY and CDR2 is FYNNEI. This CDR3 has 17 residues. Between the trimmed V and J ends, which lost 1 base and 6 bases, there was a span of 18 bases. This CDR3 is CASSEGRGSPEAGELFF. CDR3 in DNA: TGTGCCAGCAGTGAAGGACGGGGGAGCCCGGAGGCCGGGGAGCTGTTTTTT. The full variable domain, in which reference TRBV2 and TRBJ2-2 provide the parts outside the CDR3, is EPEVTQTPSHQVTQMGQEVILRCVPISNHLYFYWYRQILGQKVEFLVSFYNNEISEKSEIFDDQFSVERPDGSNFTLKIRSTKLEDSAMYFCASSEGRGSPEAGELFFGEGSRLTVL.

The gene calls are TRBV10-3 and TRBJ2-7; 8 nucleotides line up with TRBD1. Germline assignment: CDR1 ENHRY and CDR2 SYGVKD. The V and J ends lost 4 bases and 3 bases, in that order; junction bases with no gene match: 5. This CDR3 spans 14 amino acids. CDR3 in DNA: TGTGCCATCAGTGGGACAGGGAAGGGCTACGAGCAGTACTTC. Its protein is CAISGTGKGYEQYF.

The chain recombines TRBV6-1 with TRBJ1-4; D gene uncertain. V lost 2 bases and J lost 14, with 15 bases in between. The length of the CDR3 is 13 residues. The germline CDR1 and CDR2 sequences are MNHNS and SASEGT. Written as DNA, the CDR3 is TGTGCCAGCAGTGAAAGAAGGGATCTCTGGCTGTTTTTT. It codes for CASSERRDLWLFF.

The rearrangement joins TRBV12-5 to TRBJ2-1, with D hard to call. V lost 1 base and J 6 bases, leaving 7 bases between the germline ends. The germline V gene encodes CDR1 LGHNT and CDR2 FRNRAP. There are 13 residues in the CDR3. In DNA form, the CDR3 reads TGTGCTAGTGGTTTGGGACCCATCAATGAGCAGTTCTTC. It specifies CASGLGPINEQFF.

This chain joins TRBV30 and TRBJ1-6; D unresolved. Per germline, CDR1 GTSNPN and CDR2 SVGIG (reference sequence). The ends were cut back, 1 base at V and 7 bases at J, with 11 bases in the middle. The CDR3 totals 14 residues. This CDR3 reads CAWSDGRENSPLHF. CDR3 bases: TGTGCCTGGAGTGACGGAAGGGAGAATTCACCCCTCCACTTT.

This clone was seen repeatedly, ten times or more. The rearrangement uses TRBV11-1 and TRBJ2-3; weak D call: TRBD1 (5 bases). This CDR3 comprises 14 residues. Per germline, CDR1 SGHAT and CDR2 FQDESV (reference sequence). V was shortened by 4 bases and J by 6 bases, with 14 bases between the two germline ends. CDR3 DNA sequence: TGTGCCAGCAGCTGGTCTAGGGGTTCGGATACGCAGTATTTT. It yields the protein CASSWSRGSDTQYF. The full variable domain, with the rest looked up from reference TRBV11-1 and TRBJ2-3, is EAEVAQSPRYKITEKSQAVAFWCDPISGHATLYWYRQILGQGPELLVQFQDESVVDDSQLPKDRFSAERLKGVDSTLKIQPAELGDSAMYLCASSWSRGSDTQYFGPGTRLTVL.

The chain couples TRBV21-1 to TRBJ1-5. TRBV21-1 is an annotated pseudogene. The CDR3 covers 18 residues. The CDR3 loop is CASSKGREGRESNQPQHF. The CDR3 DNA is TGTGCCAGCAGCAAAGGAAGGGAGGGCAGGGAGAGCAATCAGCCCCAGCATTTT.

This clone was counted a few times. This chain joins TRBV27 and TRBJ2-1; 8 nucleotides align to TRBD1. CDR1 is MNHEY and CDR2 is SMNVEV in the germline V gene (reference sequence). The CDR3 consists of 15 residues. J gave up 5 bases and V 5 bases, and 8 bases lay outside the gene matches. In DNA, the CDR3 is TGTGCCAGCAGTCCAGGGGGCAGGGGCCACAATGAGCAGTTCTTC. This codes for CASSPGGRGHNEQFF.

V is TRBV19 and J is TRBJ2-4; perhaps TRBD1 as D (6 bases). Trimming pared 1 base from V and 1 base from J, leaving 17 bases between. This CDR3 has 18 residues. Germline V lookup: CDR1 LNHDA, CDR2 SQIVND (reference sequence). For the CDR3, the DNA is TGTGCCAGTAGTATAGCGGGTCAGGGGCTGGGGGCCAAAAACATTCAGTACTTC. Amino acid sequence: CASSIAGQGLGAKNIQYF.

The chain recombines TRBV19 with TRBJ2-2; D is unresolved. Trimming left V 0 bases short and J 3 bases short, with 5 bases between. Germline assignment: CDR1 LNHDA and CDR2 SQIVND (reference sequence). The CDR3 has 14 amino acids. Here the CDR3 DNA reads TGTGCCAGTAGTATAGACGGATACACCGGGGAGCTGTTTTTT. Amino acid sequence: CASSIDGYTGELFF.

The chain employs TRBV5-8 and TRBJ1-6; maybe TRBD1 (6 bases). The CDR3 loop spans 14 amino acids. Germline V gene sequence: CDR1 SGHTS, CDR2 YDEGEE. V lost 5 bases, J lost 4 bases, and 10 bases lay in between. CDR3 sequence reads: CASSLQGYNSPLHF. CDR3 bases: TGTGCCAGCAGTCTACAGGGTTATAATTCACCCCTCCACTTT.

The genes are TRBV5-1 and TRBJ2-5; D may be TRBD1 (5 bases). The CDR3 runs 15 residues. Germline CDR1 reads SGHRS; CDR2 reads YFSETQ. V lost 0 bases and J lost 2, with 11 bases in between. CDR3: CASSLGQTTQETQYF. The DNA for the CDR3 is TGCGCCAGCAGCTTGGGACAGACAACACAAGAGACCCAGTACTTC.

The V gene is TRBV2, the J gene TRBJ2-7; D ambiguous. Trimming left V 3 bases short and J 3 bases short, with 0 bases between. Germline V gives CDR1 SNHLY, CDR2 FYNNEI. There are 10 residues in the CDR3. CDR3 protein: CASSDYEQYF. The CDR3 DNA reads TGTGCCAGCAGTGACTACGAGCAGTACTTC.

This chain uses TRBV5-1 with TRBJ2-7; TRBD2 agrees at 8 bases. The CDR3 extends over 15 amino acids. Germline loops: CDR1 SGHRS, CDR2 YFSETQ. Trimming took 0 bases from V and 4 from J; bases not matched to a gene: 6. The CDR3 nucleotides read TGCGCCAGCAGCTTGGTGGGTAGCGGGGTTTACGAGCAGTACTTC. Translated: CASSLVGSGVYEQYF.

The gene calls are TRBV6-5 and TRBJ1-5; perhaps TRBD1 as D (6 bases). Germline-derived CDR1 and CDR2 are MNHEY and SVGAGI. This CDR3 region has 16 residues. Trimming left V 0 bases short and J 3 bases short, with 12 bases between. This chain's CDR3 is CASSYSAGAANQPQHF. Written as DNA, the CDR3 is TGTGCCAGCAGTTACTCAGCGGGGGCCGCCAATCAGCCCCAGCATTTT.

This chain connects TRBV11-2 to TRBJ2-1, with D hard to call. Trimming removed 5 bases at V and 2 bases at J, with 16 bases between. CDR3 length: 16 residues. CDR1 and CDR2 (germline): SGHAT, FQNNGV. This CDR3 reads CASSPVWDGTYNEQFF. The CDR3 DNA reads TGTGCCAGCAGCCCAGTTTGGGATGGAACCTACAATGAGCAGTTCTTC.

The rearrangement links TRBV11-2 to TRBJ2-5, with a weak D call TRBD1 (6 bases). There are 13 residues in the CDR3. Germline lookup yields CDR1 SGHAT and CDR2 FQNNGV. V dropped 6 bases and J dropped 5 bases, with 13 bases sitting between them. Written as DNA, the CDR3 is TGTGCCAGCAGTCCCAGGGGAATGGAGACCCAGTACTTC. It encodes CASSPRGMETQYF. Full variable domain (missing parts from reference TRBV11-2 and TRBJ2-5): EAGVAQSPRYKIIEKRQSVAFWCNPISGHATLYWYQQILGQGPKLLIQFQNNGVVDDSQLPKDRFSAERLKGVDSTLKIQPAKLEDSAVYLCASSPRGMETQYFGPGTRLLVL.

The rearrangement links TRBV10-1 to TRBJ2-4; D gene ambiguous. Germline V CDR1 and CDR2: WNHNN, SYGVQD (reference sequence). V lost 7 bases and J lost 1, with 8 bases in between. The CDR3 totals 13 residues. This CDR3 reads CASTPGAKNIQYF. The CDR3 DNA reads as TGCGCCAGCACCCCCGGCGCCAAAAACATTCAGTACTTC.

The rearrangement joins TRBV30 to TRBJ2-6; weak D call: TRBD2 (6 bases). The CDR3 length is 16 residues. The germline CDR1 and CDR2 sequences are GTSNPN and SVGIG (reference sequence). Trimming took off 2 bases at V and 2 bases at J, with 13 bases between the two ends. Here the CDR3 DNA reads TGTGCCTGGAGTCCCCAATGGGGGGCTGGGGCCAACGTCCTGACTTTC. This encodes CAWSPQWGAGANVLTF.

V gene TRBV15 combines with J gene TRBJ2-3; D possibly corresponds to TRBD2 (5 bases). The germline V gene encodes CDR1 LNHNV and CDR2 YYDKDF (reference sequence). The CDR3 is 13 residues long. The V end lost 3 bases, the J end lost 5 bases, and 9 bases lay between the germline ends. The chain's CDR3 is CATSRREGDTQYF. CDR3 in DNA: TGTGCCACCAGCAGGAGAGAGGGAGATACGCAGTATTTT.

This chain links TRBV7-9 with TRBJ1-1; D is undetermined. CDR3 length: 12 amino acids. Germline CDR1 reads SEHNR; CDR2 reads FQNEAQ (reference sequence). Trimming stripped 5 bases from V and 4 bases from J, with 8 bases between. The CDR3 nucleotides are TGTGCCAGCAGCCGGGAAGGCACTGAAGCTTTCTTT. Protein sequence: CASSREGTEAFF.

For this clone: The junction does not match germline at one end; this may be a read error. CDR3 DNA: TGTGCCATCAGTGACTTTACTGAGGCCTCCTACGAGCAGTACTTC. This gives the protein CAISDFTEASYEQYF. J is TRBJ2-7 and V is TRBV6-6; D gene uncertain. The CDR3 sequence is 15 residues long. Germline V gene sequence: CDR1 MNHNY, CDR2 SVGAGI (reference sequence).